The rows below give T cell receptor beta chains drawn from one sample of a study of blood T cell repertoires in COVID-19. Assay used: immunoSEQ multiplex PCR; TCRdb lists only in-frame clones, some missing. The sample carries roughly 250,000 clones, over 90% recorded once. Sequenced sample: peripheral blood. The receptor source for this set is a young man with COVID-19, enrolled during active disease. The CDR3 runs from the conserved cysteine through the conserved F or W. Fields, in order: V gene, D gene, J gene, CDR3 protein, CDR3 DNA. A D gene is named only where the DNA matches it firmly.

v_gene: TRBV3-1/TRBV3-2; d_gene: TRBD1; j_gene: TRBJ1-2; CDR3aa: CASSQEGAGGYGYTF; CDR3nt: TGTGCCAGCAGCCAAGAGGGCGCAGGGGGGTATGGCTACACCTTC
v_gene: TRBV19; d_gene: .; j_gene: TRBJ1-2; CDR3aa: CASSGTIGYTF; CDR3nt: TGTGCCAGTAGTGGGACAATCGGCTACACCTTC
v_gene: TRBV5-1; d_gene: .; j_gene: TRBJ1-3; CDR3aa: CASSPRTGFQNTIYF; CDR3nt: TGCGCCAGCAGCCCCAGAACAGGGTTCCAAAACACCATATATTTT
v_gene: TRBV19; d_gene: .; j_gene: TRBJ1-1; CDR3aa: CASNRGGKEWKNTEAFF; CDR3nt: TGTGCCAGTAACCGGGGGGGGAAGGAATGGAAGAACACTGAAGCTTTCTTT
v_gene: TRBV27; d_gene: TRBD1; j_gene: TRBJ1-1; CDR3aa: CASSSGQGASTEAFF; CDR3nt: TGTGCCAGCAGTTCAGGACAGGGGGCAAGCACTGAAGCTTTCTTT
v_gene: TRBV6-1; d_gene: .; j_gene: TRBJ1-1; CDR3aa: CASSDRGEGTEAFF; CDR3nt: TGTGCCAGCAGTGACAGGGGTGAGGGCACTGAAGCTTTCTTT
v_gene: TRBV9; d_gene: .; j_gene: TRBJ2-2; CDR3aa: CASSGQTNTGELFF; CDR3nt: TGTGCCAGCAGCGGACAGACGAACACCGGGGAGCTGTTTTTT
v_gene: TRBV11-2; d_gene: .; j_gene: TRBJ1-6; CDR3aa: CASSSTEPNSPLHF; CDR3nt: TGTGCCAGCAGCTCGACAGAGCCTAATTCACCCCTCCACTTT
v_gene: TRBV4-2; d_gene: .; j_gene: TRBJ2-7; CDR3aa: CASSPDRQYEQYF; CDR3nt: TGTGCCAGCAGCCCCGACAGGCAATACGAGCAGTACTTC
v_gene: TRBV6-1; d_gene: .; j_gene: TRBJ1-4; CDR3aa: CASSEIAGQLFF; CDR3nt: TGTGCCAGCAGTGAAATTGCAGGGCAACTGTTTTTT
v_gene: TRBV29-1; d_gene: TRBD2; j_gene: TRBJ2-2; CDR3aa: CSVEGWVAGGRTNTGELFF; CDR3nt: TGCAGCGTTGAAGGGTGGGTAGCGGGGGGCCGAACGAACACCGGGGAGCTGTTTTTT
v_gene: TRBV18; d_gene: .; j_gene: TRBJ1-3; CDR3aa: CASSPTSNRGTGNTIYF; CDR3nt: TGTGCCAGCTCACCGACCAGCAACCGGGGTACTGGAAACACCATATATTTT
v_gene: TRBV19; d_gene: .; j_gene: TRBJ2-7; CDR3aa: CASSIGARTAAYEQYF; CDR3nt: TGTGCCAGTAGTATTGGGGCTAGGACAGCCGCCTACGAGCAGTACTTC
v_gene: TRBV6-2/TRBV6-3; d_gene: TRBD1; j_gene: TRBJ1-5; CDR3aa: CASSYMGTGVYSNQPQHF; CDR3nt: TGTGCCAGCAGTTACATGGGGACAGGAGTATATAGCAATCAGCCCCAGCATTTT
v_gene: TRBV2; d_gene: .; j_gene: TRBJ1-1; CDR3aa: CASSPPLRDTEAFF; CDR3nt: TGTGCCAGCAGCCCCCCGTTGAGGGATACTGAAGCTTTCTTT
v_gene: TRBV6-5; d_gene: TRBD1; j_gene: TRBJ1-5; CDR3aa: CASSSRDRASNQPQHF; CDR3nt: TGTGCCAGCAGTTCTCGGGACAGGGCTAGCAATCAGCCCCAGCATTTT
v_gene: TRBV11-2; d_gene: .; j_gene: TRBJ2-6; CDR3aa: CASSLGPGANVLTF; CDR3nt: TGTGCCAGCAGCTTAGGGCCGGGGGCCAACGTCCTGACTTTC